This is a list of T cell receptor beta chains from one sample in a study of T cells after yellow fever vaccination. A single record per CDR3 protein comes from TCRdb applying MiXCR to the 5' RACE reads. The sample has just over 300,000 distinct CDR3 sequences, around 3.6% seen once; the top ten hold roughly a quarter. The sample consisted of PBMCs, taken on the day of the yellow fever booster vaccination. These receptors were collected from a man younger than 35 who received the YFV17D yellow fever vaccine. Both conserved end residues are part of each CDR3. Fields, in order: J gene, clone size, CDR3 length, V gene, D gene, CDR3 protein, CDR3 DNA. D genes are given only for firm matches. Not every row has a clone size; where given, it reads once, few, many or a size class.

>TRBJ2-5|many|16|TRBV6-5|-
CASSYPAGNPRETQYF
TGTGCCAGCAGTTACCCCGCCGGGAACCCAAGGGAGACCCAGTACTTC
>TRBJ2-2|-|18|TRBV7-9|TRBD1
CASSFPTGGGSNTGELFF
TGTGCCAGCAGCTTCCCGACAGGGGGCGGGTCGAACACCGGGGAGCTGTTTTTT
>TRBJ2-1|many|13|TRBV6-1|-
CASSREPYNEQFF
TGTGCCAGCAGCAGGGAACCCTACAATGAGCAGTTCTTC
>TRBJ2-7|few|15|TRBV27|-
CASIFRRKSSYEQYF
TGTGCCAGTATTTTTAGACGGAAATCTTCTTACGAGCAGTACTTC
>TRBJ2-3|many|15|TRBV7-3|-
CASRDSSASTDTQYF
TGTGCCAGCAGAGACTCCAGTGCTAGCACAGATACGCAGTATTTT
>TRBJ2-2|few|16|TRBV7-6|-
CASSPSRQPHTGELFF
TGTGCCAGCAGCCCGTCCCGTCAGCCGCATACCGGGGAGCTGTTTTTT
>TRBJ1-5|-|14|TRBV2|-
CASSERTGNQPQHF
TGTGCCAGCAGTGAAAGGACAGGCAATCAGCCCCAGCATTTT
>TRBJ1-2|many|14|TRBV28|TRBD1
CASSSGQGAEGYTF
TGTGCCAGCAGTTCGGGACAGGGGGCGGAGGGCTACACCTTC
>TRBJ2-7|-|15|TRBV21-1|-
CASSPGQEFTYEQYF
TGTGCCAGCAGTCCGGGACAGGAATTCACCTACGAGCAGTACTTC
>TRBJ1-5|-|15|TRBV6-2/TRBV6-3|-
CASSYSGRGNQPQHF
TGTGCCAGCAGTTACTCGGGAAGGGGCAATCAGCCCCAGCATTTT
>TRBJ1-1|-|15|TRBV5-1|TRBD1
CASSPMTGMNTEAFF
TGCGCCAGCAGCCCGATGACAGGGATGAACACTGAAGCTTTCTTT
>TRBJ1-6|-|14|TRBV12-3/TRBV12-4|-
CASREMGGNSPLHF
TGTGCCAGCAGGGAGATGGGGGGGAATTCACCCCTCCACTTT
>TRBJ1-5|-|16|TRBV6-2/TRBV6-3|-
CASSYPDPINIKPQHF
TGTGCCAGCAGTTACCCAGACCCGATAAATATTAAGCCCCAGCATTTT
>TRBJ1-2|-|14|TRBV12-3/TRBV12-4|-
CASSSGGKLRGYTF
TGTGCCAGCAGTTCGGGGGGGAAACTACGGGGCTACACCTTC
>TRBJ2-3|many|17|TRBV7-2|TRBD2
CASSPRTSGASTDTQYF
TGTGCCAGCAGCCCAAGGACTAGCGGGGCTAGCACAGATACGCAGTATTTT
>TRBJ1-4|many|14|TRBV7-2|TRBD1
CASNPTGGSEKLFF
TGTGCCAGCAATCCGACAGGGGGCTCTGAAAAACTGTTTTTT
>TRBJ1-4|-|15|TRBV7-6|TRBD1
CASSPWTGSGEKLFF
TGTGCCAGCAGCCCGTGGACAGGGTCAGGGGAAAAACTGTTTTTT
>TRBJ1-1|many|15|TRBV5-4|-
CASSLFEGINTEAFF
TGTGCCAGCAGCCTTTTCGAGGGGATTAACACTGAAGCTTTCTTT
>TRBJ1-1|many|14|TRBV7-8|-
CASSPSPGNTEAFF
TGTGCCAGCAGCCCGAGTCCGGGCAACACTGAAGCTTTCTTT
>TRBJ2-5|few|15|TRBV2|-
CASSVQPMYQETQYF
TGTGCCAGCAGTGTTCAACCGATGTACCAAGAGACCCAGTACTTC
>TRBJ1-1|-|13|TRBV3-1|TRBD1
CASSLGGLAEAFF
TGTGCCAGCAGCCTAGGGGGCTTGGCTGAAGCTTTCTTT
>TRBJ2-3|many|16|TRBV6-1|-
CASTKEVADPTDTQYF
TGTGCCAGCACCAAAGAGGTGGCAGACCCCACAGATACGCAGTATTTT
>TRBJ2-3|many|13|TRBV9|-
CASSVGQLDTQYF
TGTGCCAGCAGCGTAGGGCAACTAGATACGCAGTATTTT
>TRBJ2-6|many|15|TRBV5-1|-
CASSPLLAGANVLTF
TGCGCCAGCAGCCCTCTATTAGCTGGGGCCAACGTCCTGACTTTC
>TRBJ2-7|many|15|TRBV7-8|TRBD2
CASSWLAGEGYEQYF
TGTGCCAGCAGCTGGCTAGCGGGGGAGGGCTACGAGCAGTACTTC
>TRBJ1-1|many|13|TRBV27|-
CASGALGPSGAFF
TGTGCCAGCGGGGCCCTAGGACCGTCTGGGGCTTTCTTT
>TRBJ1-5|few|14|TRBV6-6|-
CASRIRTDFQPQHF
TGTGCCAGCAGAATCCGGACTGACTTCCAGCCCCAGCATTTT
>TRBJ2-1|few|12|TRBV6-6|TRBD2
CASSERRGYPFF
TGTGCCAGCTCCGAGCGGCGGGGGTACCCGTTCTTC
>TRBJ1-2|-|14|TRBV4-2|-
CASSQDGGVYGYTF
TGTGCCAGCAGCCAAGATGGAGGGGTCTATGGCTACACCTTC
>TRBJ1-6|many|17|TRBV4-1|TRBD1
CASSQGGTGQGAYPLHF
TGCGCCAGCAGCCAAGGAGGTACGGGACAGGGCGCGTACCCCCTCCACTTT
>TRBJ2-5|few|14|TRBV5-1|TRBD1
CASSPTGGIETQYF
TGCGCCAGCAGCCCTACAGGGGGCATTGAGACCCAGTACTTC
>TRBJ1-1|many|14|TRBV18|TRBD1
CASSQETGNTKAFF
TGTGCCAGCTCTCAAGAGACAGGGAACACTAAAGCTTTCTTT